Each of the 5 T cell receptor beta chains below was sequenced from the same sample in a study of blood T cells in healthy people across ages. Together with a sample-barcoded 5' primer, a J-beta primer mix was included in a second PCR lasting about 7 to 12 cycles. In TCRdb, the 5' RACE reads were re-called with MiXCR into one record per CDR3 protein. This sample has 700,000 to 850,000 distinct CDR3 sequences, with approximately 35% found just once. The material sequenced was blood. Every receptor here comes from a man between 18 and 29 years old in good health.

This clonotype has just a few counts. The chain is built from TRBV10-3 and TRBJ1-6; D possibly corresponds to TRBD1 (5 bases). In germline, CDR1 is ENHRY, CDR2 SYGVKD. The CDR3 is 14 amino acids. V gave up 6 bases and J gave up 7 bases, with 13 bases separating them. CDR3 loop: CAIRTGTANSPLHF. In DNA form, the CDR3 reads TGTGCCATCAGGACCGGGACGGCGAATTCACCCCTCCACTTT.

This clonotype was observed a few times. The chain is built from TRBV20-1 and TRBJ2-5; D remains ambiguous. The germline gives CDR1 DFQATT, CDR2 SNEGSKA (reference sequence). V dropped 0 bases and J dropped 11 bases, with 31 bases sitting between them. The CDR3 runs to 18 residues. CDR3 sequence reads: CSARDPRFYGQKNNEQYF. CDR3 coding DNA: TGCAGTGCTAGAGATCCGAGATTCTACGGCCAGAAAAATAATGAGCAGTACTTC.

There are many counts of this clonotype. This rearrangement joins TRBV20-1 to TRBJ2-3, with D perhaps TRBD1 (5 bases). Per the germline V gene, CDR1 is DFQATT and CDR2 is SNEGSKA (reference sequence). This CDR3 has 13 residues. Trimming took off 0 bases at V and 6 bases at J, with 10 bases between the two ends. The DNA of the CDR3 is TGCAGTGCTAGAGACAGGGTCTCGGATACGCAGTATTTT. Its protein is CSARDRVSDTQYF.

With respect to this clonotype: This may stem from a read error, because a much larger clone lies one nucleotide away. V is TRBV20-1 and J is TRBJ2-1; the D gene could be TRBD1 or TRBD2 (5 bases each). Germline V gene sequence: CDR1 DFQATT, CDR2 SNEGSKA (reference sequence). The V and J ends lost 0 bases and 6 bases respectively, with 12 bases between them. The CDR3 length is 14 residues. This chain's CDR3 is CSARDGGYGNEQFF. The CDR3 nucleotides read TGCAGTGCTAGAGATGGGGGATACGGCAATGAGCAGTTCTTC.

V usage is TRBV9 and J usage is TRBJ1-2; D unresolved. The CDR3 is made up of 15 amino acids. The germline V and J ends were trimmed by 3 bases and 0 bases, with 12 bases remaining between them. The germline CDR1 and CDR2 sequences are SGDLS and YYNGEE. The CDR3 is CASSGNGQANYGYTF. The CDR3 DNA is TGTGCCAGCAGCGGGAATGGGCAAGCTAACTATGGCTACACCTTC. The complete variable domain, with remaining parts taken from reference TRBV9 and TRBJ1-2, reads DSGVTQTPKHLITATGQRVTLRCSPRSGDLSVYWYQQSLDQGLQFLIQYYNGEERAKGNILERFSAQQFPDLHSELNLSSLELGDSALYFCASSGNGQANYGYTFGSGTRLTVV.